Presented here are 30 T cell receptor beta chains from one specimen sequenced in a study of Ad26.COV2.S vaccination and SARS-CoV-2 variants. Libraries were prepared by immunoSEQ multiplex PCR; TCRdb keeps only in-frame clonotypes and omits some of them. The table lists approximately 500,000 clones, about 83% of them singletons. Treatment indicated: some 20 received Ad26.COV2.S at low or high dose, single or two shots; 5 received placebo; per-sample allocation not given. Samples were taken on day 63 after the first vaccine or placebo injection. Sample: peripheral blood, taken in a trial of Ad26.COV2.S vaccine versus placebo. These receptors were taken from a person between 18 and 65 years old who received the Ad26.COV2.S COVID-19 vaccine or a placebo.

The genes are TRBV4-3 and TRBJ2-1; 9 nucleotides match TRBD2. The CDR3 runs to 15 residues. Per the germline V gene, CDR1 is LGHNA and CDR2 is YSLEER. The junction had 5 bases not matched to a gene; V was cut back by 1 base and J by 7 bases. CDR3 residues: CASSQGLAGVNEQFF. CDR3 sequence (DNA): TGCGCCAGCAGCCAAGGCTTAGCGGGAGTAAATGAGCAGTTCTTC.

V is TRBV6-6 and J is TRBJ2-1; TRBD2 matches 13 bases. V shed 6 bases and J 8 bases; nucleotides not matched to a gene: 10. CDR3 length: 16 amino acids. The germline V gene encodes CDR1 MNHNY and CDR2 SVGAGI (reference sequence). The chain's CDR3 is CASSHRLAGGQDEQFF. The CDR3 DNA follows: TGTGCCAGCAGCCACAGACTAGCGGGAGGTCAGGATGAGCAGTTCTTC.

This chain links TRBV7-2 with TRBJ2-3; D is tentatively TRBD1 or TRBD2 (5 bases each). The germline V and J ends were trimmed by 1 base and 3 bases, with 11 bases remaining between them. Germline CDR1 reads SGHTA; CDR2 reads FQGNSA. The CDR3 covers 15 residues. For the CDR3, the DNA is TGTGCCAGCAGCTTAGTCGGGACGGGAACAGATACGCAGTATTTT. It encodes CASSLVGTGTDTQYF. Variable domain in full (rest from reference TRBV7-2 and TRBJ2-3): GAGVSQSPSNKVTEKGKDVELRCDPISGHTALYWYRQSLGQGLEFLIYFQGNSAPDKSGLPSDRFSAERTGGSVSTLTIQRTQQEDSAVYLCASSLVGTGTDTQYFGPGTRLTVL.

V and J are TRBV28 and TRBJ2-7; D uncertain. Per the germline V gene, CDR1 is MDHEN and CDR2 is SYDVKM. The CDR3 has 17 residues. With 4 bases removed from V and 0 bases from J, the gap between germline ends came to 19 bases. In DNA form, the CDR3 reads TGTGCCAGCAGTTCCTCCCGTGCCAAAGCCACCTCCTACGAGCAGTACTTC. Encoded protein: CASSSSRAKATSYEQYF.

V usage is TRBV19 and J usage is TRBJ2-3; TRBD2 agrees at 7 bases. The trim removed 7 bases at V and 4 bases at J, leaving 11 bases unmatched. Germline loops: CDR1 LNHDA, CDR2 SQIVND (reference sequence). There are 15 residues in the CDR3. CDR3 in DNA: TGTGCCAGTACCCCTCGCGGGAGTCGCGCAGATACGCAGTATTTT. Translating gives CASTPRGSRADTQYF. Full variable domain (rest looked up from reference TRBV19 and TRBJ2-3): DGGITQSPKYLFRKEGQNVTLSCEQNLNHDAMYWYRQDPGQGLRLIYYSQIVNDFQKGDIAEGYSVSREKKESFPLTVTSAQKNPTAFYLCASTPRGSRADTQYFGPGTRLTVL.

The chain is built from TRBV11-2 and TRBJ2-5; the D gene could be TRBD1 or TRBD2 (5 bases each). This CDR3 has 13 residues. The germline V gene encodes CDR1 SGHAT and CDR2 FQNNGV. The V end lost 5 bases, the J end lost 3 bases, and 10 bases lay between the germline ends. DNA for the CDR3: TGTGCCAGCAGCCCCGGGACGAAAGAGACCCAGTACTTC. It specifies CASSPGTKETQYF.

The rearrangement uses TRBV27 and TRBJ2-6; TRBD2 aligns across 8 bases. The CDR3 spans 17 residues. The junction had 5 bases not matched to a gene; V was cut back by 4 bases and J by 0 bases. The germline V gene has CDR1 MNHEY and CDR2 SMNVEV (reference sequence). The CDR3 nucleotides read TGTGCCAGCAGTTGGCTAGCGGGTCTCTCTGGGGCCAACGTCCTGACTTTC. Translation: CASSWLAGLSGANVLTF.

V is TRBV2 and J is TRBJ2-7; D ambiguous. The germline gives CDR1 SNHLY, CDR2 FYNNEI. Trimming pared 5 bases from V and 5 bases from J, leaving 19 bases between. The length of the CDR3 is 15 residues. Here the CDR3 DNA reads TGTGCCAGCAGTTACGACAAGCGACCTTTAAACGAGCAGTACTTC. It encodes CASSYDKRPLNEQYF.

The chain recombines TRBV7-8 with TRBJ2-5; 16 bases align to TRBD2. CDR1 is SGHVS, CDR2 FQNEAQ, per germline. The CDR3 has 16 amino acids. Losses at the gene ends were 5 bases for V and 5 bases for J; bases not matched to a gene: 5. CDR3 sequence reads: CASSPGTSGRGETQYF. As DNA, the CDR3 is TGTGCCAGCAGCCCCGGGACTAGCGGGAGGGGGGAGACCCAGTACTTC.

The V call is TRBV19, the J call TRBJ1-6, with 10 bases identical to TRBD1. With 4 bases clipped from V and 6 bases from J, the junction kept 0 bases outside the gene matches. In germline, CDR1 is LNHDA, CDR2 SQIVND (reference sequence). This CDR3 contains 14 residues. The CDR3 loop reads CASSRDRGNSPLHF. In DNA, the CDR3 is TGTGCCAGTAGTAGGGACAGGGGTAATTCACCCCTCCACTTT.

This clone was seen once. The chain recombines TRBV27 with TRBJ1-1; D is perhaps TRBD1 (6 bases). V was trimmed by 2 bases and J by 4 bases, leaving 17 bases between them. The CDR3 contains 16 residues. Germline-derived CDR1 and CDR2 are MNHEY and SMNVEV (reference sequence). In DNA, the CDR3 is TGTGCCAGCAGTTTAATCGGGGGCCCCCCCAGCACTGAAGCTTTCTTT. Its translation: CASSLIGGPPSTEAFF.

The V and J genes are TRBV24-1 and TRBJ2-7, with 7 bases matching TRBD2. V lost 4 bases to trimming and J lost 3 bases; unmatched junction nucleotides: 5. Germline V lookup: CDR1 KGHDR, CDR2 SFDVKD. CDR3 length: 14 residues. CDR3 in amino acids: CATSDRGDSYEQYF. In DNA, the CDR3 is TGTGCCACCAGTGACCGGGGGGATAGCTACGAGCAGTACTTC.

CDR3 sequence: CASSPGDGYGYTF. For the CDR3, the DNA is TGTGCCAGCAGTCCCGGTGATGGCTATGGCTACACCTTC. J is TRBJ1-2 and V is TRBV27; D uncertain. CDR3 length: 13 amino acids. Germline V gene data show CDR1 as MNHEY and CDR2 as SMNVEV (reference sequence). The V and J ends lost 5 bases and 4 bases respectively, with 11 bases between them.

The chain uses TRBV9 and TRBJ2-3, with D unresolved. Germline loops: CDR1 SGDLS, CDR2 YYNGEE. V lost 1 base and J 6 bases, leaving 6 bases between the germline ends. The CDR3 consists of 12 residues. The CDR3 region is CASSVPSDTQYF. Here the CDR3 DNA reads TGTGCCAGCAGCGTACCGAGCGATACGCAGTATTTT.

This chain links TRBV12-3 or TRBV12-4 with TRBJ2-1; D is possibly TRBD2 (6 bases). The CDR3 is 12 residues long. The V end lost 5 bases, the J end lost 12 bases, and 14 bases lay between the germline ends. CDR3 loop: CASSLPGLTQFF. The DNA of the CDR3 is TGTGCCAGCAGTCTTCCGGGACTCACGCAGTTCTTC.

This clone was recorded a few times. The chain uses TRBV27 and TRBJ1-1; D unresolved. Germline CDR1 is MNHEY and CDR2 is SMNVEV (reference sequence). This CDR3 is 13 amino acids long. Trimming left V 2 bases short and J 2 bases short, with 6 bases between. The CDR3 protein is CASSLRANTEAFF. CDR3 sequence (DNA): TGTGCCAGCAGTTTAAGGGCTAACACTGAAGCTTTCTTT.

A single count supports this clone. The chain carries TRBV30 and TRBJ2-7; 11 bases line up with TRBD1. This CDR3 contains 13 residues. CDR1 GTSNPN and CDR2 SVGIG come from the germline V gene (reference sequence). V shed 5 bases, J shed 7 bases, and the junction held 7 bases outside the gene matches. CDR3: CAWRTGGVGEQYF. The CDR3 nucleotides are TGTGCCTGGCGGACAGGGGGCGTAGGGGAGCAGTACTTC.

The chain is built from TRBV11-3 and TRBJ2-3; 10 nucleotides line up with TRBD2. The CDR3 is 15 residues long. V lost 3 bases, J lost 2 bases, and 2 bases stayed unmatched. In germline, CDR1 is SGHNT, CDR2 YENEEA. This CDR3 reads CASSFGLADTDTQYF. CDR3 coding DNA: TGTGCCAGCAGCTTCGGACTAGCGGACACAGATACGCAGTATTTT.

The rearrangement links TRBV4-2 to TRBJ2-7; 9 bases align to TRBD1. Germline V CDR1 and CDR2: LGHNA, YNFKEQ. The CDR3 runs to 15 residues. Unmatched junction bases numbered 4, after V lost 1 base and J lost 3 bases. CDR3 region: CASSQGTGGSYEQYF. CDR3 nucleotide sequence: TGTGCCAGCAGCCAAGGAACAGGGGGCAGCTACGAGCAGTACTTC.

The chain couples TRBV29-1 to TRBJ2-2; possibly TRBD1 for D (6 bases). The V gene's germline CDR1 is SQVTM and CDR2 ANQGSEA. Deletions cut 7 bases from V and 8 bases from J, with 11 bases between. This CDR3 has 11 residues. The CDR3 here is CSETRGGELFF. Here the CDR3 DNA reads TGCAGCGAAACAAGGGGGGGGGAGCTGTTTTTT.

The chain couples TRBV25-1 to TRBJ1-6; TRBD1 aligns across 11 bases. This CDR3 contains 15 residues. The V and J ends lost 3 bases and 7 bases, in that order; junction bases with no gene match: 2. Germline assignment: CDR1 MGHDK and CDR2 SYGVNS. The CDR3 spells CASSEGQGGNSPLHF. In nucleotides, the CDR3 is TGTGCCAGCAGTGAGGGACAGGGGGGCAATTCACCCCTCCACTTT.

The chain employs TRBV7-6 and TRBJ2-7; D uncertain. CDR1 SGHVS and CDR2 FNYEAQ come from the germline V gene. This CDR3 region has 14 residues. Trimming took 2 bases from V and 1 from J, leaving 9 bases between them. In nucleotides, the CDR3 is TGTGCCAGCAGCTTAATGGAAGGATCCTACGAGCAGTACTTC. Residues: CASSLMEGSYEQYF.

The V gene is TRBV11-2, the J gene TRBJ2-7; a weak D match, TRBD1 (6 bases). V was trimmed by 2 bases and J by 4 bases, leaving 12 bases between them. Germline-derived CDR1 and CDR2 are SGHAT and FQNNGV. This CDR3 spans 14 amino acids. DNA for the CDR3: TGTGCCAGCAGCTTAATAGGGGGAGCATACGAGCAGTACTTC. Protein sequence: CASSLIGGAYEQYF.

As regards this clone: Other DNA sequences in the sample encode the same CDR3. V is TRBV5-4 and J is TRBJ2-3, with unresolved D. CDR1 is SGHNT, CDR2 YYREEE, per germline (reference sequence). The CDR3 contains 13 residues. V lost 0 bases to trimming and J lost 2 bases, with 4 bases between them. CDR3 sequence: CASSLGTTDTQYF. The CDR3 DNA reads TGTGCCAGCAGCTTGGGTACCACAGATACGCAGTATTTT.

The genes are TRBV5-4 and TRBJ2-3, with 7 bases aligning to TRBD1. The CDR3 loop spans 15 amino acids. V was clipped by 3 bases and J by 0 bases; unmatched bases: 4. The germline V gene encodes CDR1 SGHNT and CDR2 YYREEE (reference sequence). The CDR3 is CASSSRTGSTDTQYF. CDR3 nucleotide sequence: TGTGCCAGCAGCTCCAGGACAGGCAGCACAGATACGCAGTATTTT.

The CDR3 DNA sequence: TGTGCCAGCAGCCAGTTCGCAGGATACAATGAGCAGTTCTTC. Its protein is CASSQFAGYNEQFF. The V call is TRBV14, the J call TRBJ2-1; D unclear. Germline-derived CDR1 and CDR2 are SGHDN and FVKESK. The CDR3 spans 14 residues. Trimming removed 3 bases at V and 4 bases at J, with 10 bases between.

J is TRBJ2-5 and V is TRBV3-1 (or the pseudogene TRBV3-2); D is perhaps TRBD1 (5 bases). V was trimmed by 4 bases and J by 5 bases, leaving 17 bases between them. The CDR3 loop spans 15 amino acids. The germline gives CDR1 LGHDT, CDR2 YNNKEL (reference sequence). The CDR3: CASSRHIGASETQYF. CDR3 DNA sequence: TGTGCCAGCAGCCGACACATAGGGGCAAGTGAGACCCAGTACTTC.

The table lists this clone with a count of one. The chain uses TRBV10-3 and TRBJ2-1; the match to TRBD2 covers 11 bases. After removal of 3 bases from V and 7 bases from J, the junction contained 8 bases not matched to a gene. This CDR3 is 16 amino acids long. Germline CDR1 and CDR2: ENHRY and SYGVKD. The CDR3 loop is CAISDFSGRARNEQFF. The CDR3 region has the DNA TGTGCCATCAGTGATTTTAGCGGGAGGGCCAGGAATGAGCAGTTCTTC.

The V gene is TRBV7-9, the J gene TRBJ2-1; D is unclear. The CDR3 is 16 residues long. The germline V and J ends were trimmed by 1 base and 2 bases, with 12 bases remaining between them. Germline CDR1 reads SEHNR; CDR2 reads FQNEAQ (reference sequence). CDR3 DNA: TGTGCCAGCAGCTTAGGCGACGGACGGACCTACAATGAGCAGTTCTTC. This codes for CASSLGDGRTYNEQFF.

The genes are TRBV7-9 and TRBJ1-2; possibly TRBD1 for D (5 bases). There are 14 residues in the CDR3. The V gene lost 1 base and the J gene lost 5 bases, with 11 bases spanning the gap. Germline V gene data show CDR1 as SEHNR and CDR2 as FQNEAQ (reference sequence). The CDR3 is CASSLETESYGYTF. The CDR3 coding sequence is TGTGCCAGCAGCTTAGAGACAGAGAGTTATGGCTACACCTTC.